This T cell receptor beta chain was sequenced in a study of cytomegalovirus exposure and HLA in healthy donors. CDR1 and CDR2 (germline): MNHEY, SMNVEV (reference sequence). The CDR3 runs to 13 residues. V was cut by 8 bases and J by 5 bases, with 15 bases left in between. The donors (healthy individuals) were bone marrow donors. Study results and limitations: Data from an earlier analysis indicated that most TCR beta V segments were productive either about 87% or about 30% of the time.

Note on this clone: Its target is not known.

The PCR ran on 60 Vbeta and 13 Jbeta primers. Libraries were prepared by immunoSEQ multiplex PCR; TCRdb keeps only in-frame clonotypes and omits some of them. The top ten hold around 1.3% of the sample, which has some 170,000 clones, around four fifths seen once. This TCR was sampled from a woman between 45 and 60 years old in good health and CMV-seronegative. V gene TRBV27 combines with J gene TRBJ1-2, with TRBD1 as a possible D gene (6 bases). Sequencing was done on a sample of PBMCs. In nucleotides, the CDR3 is TGTGCCAGCGGAGGGGGGGGTCCATATGGCTACACCTTC. Translating it yields CASGGGGPYGYTF.